These 25 T cell receptor beta chains originate from one sample sequenced in a study of OX40 agonist ivuxolimab in advanced cancers. TCRdb keeps only in-frame clones here, not all; method: immunoSEQ multiplex PCR. This table holds around 29,000 clones, under 90% found once. The specimen comprised CD4+ or CD8+ T cells sorted from blood, sampled in a trial of the OX40 agonist ivuxolimab. Every receptor here comes from an adult with an advanced solid tumor such as melanoma, head and neck, liver or kidney cancer.

The chain uses TRBV7-9 and TRBJ2-1; D unresolved. V lost 1 base and J lost 6, with 1 base in between. Per the germline V gene, CDR1 is SEHNR and CDR2 is FQNEAQ (reference sequence). CDR3 length: 11 amino acids. Written as DNA, the CDR3 is TGTGCCAGCAGCTTAGTCAATGAGCAGTTCTTC. Translated, it gives CASSLVNEQFF.

This clone appeared a few times. Other DNA sequences in the same sample also yield this CDR3. V usage is TRBV5-4 and J usage is TRBJ2-5; TRBD2 matches 9 bases. Germline lookup yields CDR1 SGHNT and CDR2 YYREEE (reference sequence). Trimming cost V 4 bases and J 0 bases; bases outside gene matches: 4. This CDR3 comprises 15 residues. CDR3 loop: CASSGRLADQETQYF. The CDR3 coding sequence is TGTGCCAGCAGCGGCCGACTAGCGGACCAAGAGACCCAGTACTTC.

The genes are TRBV15 and TRBJ2-3, with TRBD2 as a possible D gene (6 bases). The germline CDR1 and CDR2 sequences are LNHNV and YYDKDF (reference sequence). V was shortened by 0 bases and J by 3 bases, with 10 bases between the two germline ends. The CDR3 spans 15 residues. In DNA, the CDR3 is TGTGCCACCAGCAGAGATCTTGGGAGGACAGATACGCAGTATTTT. The encoded protein is CATSRDLGRTDTQYF.

The chain couples TRBV5-1 to TRBJ1-2, with 8 bases that match TRBD1. This CDR3 region has 15 residues. The V and J ends lost 1 base and 8 bases, in that order; junction bases with no gene match: 10. Germline V CDR1 and CDR2: SGHRS, YFSETQ. CDR3 in amino acids: CASSLSGTGFYGYTF. In DNA form, the CDR3 reads TGCGCCAGCAGCTTGTCCGGGACAGGTTTTTACGGCTACACCTTC.

This chain joins TRBV7-9 and TRBJ2-1, with 13 bases matching TRBD2. J lost 7 bases, V lost 1 base, and 1 base had no gene match. Germline lookup yields CDR1 SEHNR and CDR2 FQNEAQ (reference sequence). The CDR3 has 15 residues. The chain's CDR3 is CASSLEGLAGNEQFF. The CDR3 region has the DNA TGTGCCAGCAGCTTAGAGGGACTAGCGGGAAATGAGCAGTTCTTC.

This clone occurred a few times. This chain uses TRBV9 with TRBJ1-2; weak D call: TRBD1 (5 bases). Between the trimmed V and J ends, which lost 0 bases and 4 bases, there was a span of 16 bases. Germline-derived CDR1 and CDR2 are SGDLS and YYNGEE. There are 16 residues in the CDR3. Here the CDR3 reads CASSVGPLGGSYGYTF. In nucleotides, the CDR3 is TGTGCCAGCAGCGTAGGACCCTTGGGGGGAAGCTATGGCTACACCTTC.

The V gene is TRBV6-1, the J gene TRBJ2-7; 9 bases agree with TRBD1. V was pared by 4 bases and J by 4 bases, with 8 bases of the junction left unmatched. From germline, CDR1 is MNHNS and CDR2 SASEGT. The CDR3 runs to 15 residues. The CDR3: CASSAGTGSSYEQYF. For the CDR3, the DNA is TGTGCCAGCAGTGCAGGGACAGGGAGTAGTTACGAGCAGTACTTC.

This clone appeared a single time. The CDR3 loop reads CASSFFTGRVGELFF. CDR3 in DNA: TGTGCCAGCAGCTTCTTCACAGGGAGGGTCGGGGAGCTGTTTTTT. The J gene is TRBJ2-2, the V gene TRBV7-2; TRBD2 is a possible D gene (7 bases). V dropped 3 bases and J dropped 7 bases, with 15 bases sitting between them. Germline V gene sequence: CDR1 SGHTA, CDR2 FQGNSA. This CDR3 has 15 amino acids.

There are a few counts of this clone. This chain connects TRBV5-4 to TRBJ2-1; 10 positions match TRBD1. V trimming: 2 bases; J trimming: 8 bases; junction bases outside the gene matches: 7. The germline V gene has CDR1 SGHNT and CDR2 YYREEE (reference sequence). The CDR3 spans 15 residues. The chain's CDR3 is CASSFGTGEIDEQFF. The CDR3 region has the DNA TGTGCCAGCAGCTTTGGGACAGGGGAAATCGATGAGCAGTTCTTC.

This chain uses TRBV5-1 with TRBJ2-5; possibly TRBD2 for D (6 bases). The end of the DNA aligns better with TRBJ2-7, so the J call may be wrong. Germline V gives CDR1 SGHRS, CDR2 YFSETQ. This CDR3 comprises 13 residues. CDR3 bases: TGCGCCAGCGGAGGGGTGCCCGGGGACGAGCAGTACTTC. This gives the protein CASGGVPGDEQYF.

The chain has TRBV5-6 and TRBJ2-3; 10 bases are a match to TRBD1. Germline V gene lookup returns CDR1 SGHDT and CDR2 YYEEEE. CDR3 length equals 16 residues. Trimming took 4 bases from V and 3 from J; bases not matched to a gene: 8. The CDR3 sequence: CASSRPTGGGTDTQYF. CDR3 DNA sequence: TGTGCCAGCAGCCGACCGACAGGGGGCGGGACAGATACGCAGTATTTT.

The V gene is TRBV27, the J gene TRBJ2-5; maybe TRBD2 (7 bases). The V end lost 2 bases, the J end lost 4 bases, and 14 bases lay between the germline ends. This CDR3 region has 15 residues. Looked up from germline, CDR1 is MNHEY and CDR2 is SMNVEV (reference sequence). CDR3 sequence reads: CASSLNIGGLETQYF. The CDR3 DNA reads TGTGCCAGCAGTTTAAATATCGGGGGGCTAGAGACCCAGTACTTC.

This chain uses TRBV7-9 with TRBJ1-1; D is undetermined. V dropped 4 bases and J dropped 3 bases, with 3 bases sitting between them. The CDR3 is 11 amino acids. Germline V lookup: CDR1 SEHNR, CDR2 FQNEAQ (reference sequence). The CDR3 region is CASSSDTEAFF. The CDR3 DNA is TGTGCCAGCAGCTCTGACACTGAAGCTTTCTTT.

This chain connects TRBV9 to TRBJ2-7; either TRBD1 or TRBD2 may supply D (5 bases each). The CDR3 sequence is 14 residues long. Trimming pared 4 bases from V and 4 bases from J, leaving 15 bases between. Per germline, CDR1 SGDLS and CDR2 YYNGEE. The CDR3 nucleotides read TGTGCCAGCAGCTCCCGGGGCTTGGGGTACGAGCAGTACTTC. It yields the protein CASSSRGLGYEQYF.

The chain has TRBV29-1 and TRBJ2-2; 8 bases align to TRBD1. The CDR3 is 15 residues long. Germline CDR1 SQVTM, CDR2 ANQGSEA. V was clipped by 2 bases and J by 3 bases; unmatched bases: 5. DNA for the CDR3: TGCAGCGTTGAATGGCAGGGGGCGGACACCGGGGAGCTGTTTTTT. Protein product: CSVEWQGADTGELFF.

Within the sample, this clone is medium-sized. The chain links TRBV15 to TRBJ1-5; 8 bases are shared with TRBD1. V shed 5 bases, J shed 1 base, and the junction held 7 bases outside the gene matches. CDR3 length equals 16 residues. Germline-derived CDR1 and CDR2 are LNHNV and YYDKDF (reference sequence). The CDR3 here is CATSDDTGGSNQPQHF. The CDR3 DNA is TGTGCCACCAGCGATGACACAGGGGGGAGCAATCAGCCCCAGCATTTT. Combining the CDR3 with reference TRBV15 and TRBJ1-5 gives the whole variable domain DAMVIQNPRYQVTQFGKPVTLSCSQTLNHNVMYWYQQKSSQAPKLLFHYYDKDFNNEADTPDNFQSRRPNTSFCFLDIRSPGLGDTAMYLCATSDDTGGSNQPQHFGDGTRLSIL.

The chain carries TRBV7-9 and TRBJ2-7, with TRBD1 matching over 7 bases. The length of the CDR3 is 13 residues. Germline CDR1 is SEHNR and CDR2 is FQNEAQ (reference sequence). Trimming at V came to 5 bases and at J to 5 bases, leaving 6 bases not matched to a gene. The CDR3: CASSERQGDEQYF. CDR3 nucleotides: TGTGCCAGCAGCGAAAGACAGGGAGACGAGCAGTACTTC.

The gene calls are TRBV14 and TRBJ1-4; D uncertain. The CDR3 is made up of 14 amino acids. Trimming removed 3 bases from V and 7 bases from J, with 12 bases in between. Germline lookup yields CDR1 SGHDN and CDR2 FVKESK. The CDR3 here is CASSQPPAIEKLFF. CDR3 in DNA: TGTGCCAGCAGCCAGCCCCCGGCGATTGAAAAACTGTTTTTT.

This sequence joins TRBV4-1 and TRBJ2-7; perhaps D is TRBD1 or TRBD2 (6 bases each). The CDR3 loop spans 15 amino acids. With 4 bases removed from V and 3 bases from J, the gap between germline ends came to 16 bases. CDR1 and CDR2 from the germline V gene are MGHRA and YSYEKL. CDR3: CASSLRGVSSYEQYF. CDR3 DNA: TGCGCCAGCAGCCTTAGGGGGGTCAGTAGCTACGAGCAGTACTTC.

The gene calls are TRBV2 and TRBJ1-1, with 7 bases lining up with TRBD1. The ends lost 8 bases at V and 0 bases at J; junction bases unmatched: 9. The CDR3 extends over 15 amino acids. Germline assignment: CDR1 SNHLY and CDR2 FYNNEI. CDR3 in DNA: TGTGCCAGCGCGGGGACAGCAAAAATGAACACTGAAGCTTTCTTT. Its protein product is CASAGTAKMNTEAFF.

The chain couples TRBV7-6 to TRBJ2-3; TRBD2 agrees at 8 bases. Unmatched junction bases numbered 2, after V lost 4 bases and J lost 5 bases. The CDR3 loop spans 13 amino acids. In germline, CDR1 is SGHVS, CDR2 FNYEAQ. The DNA of the CDR3 is TGTGCCAGCAGCTATACTAGCGGAGATACGCAGTATTTT. Its protein product is CASSYTSGDTQYF.

The chain uses TRBV2 and TRBJ2-7; tentatively, D is TRBD2 (5 bases). CDR1 and CDR2 from the germline V gene are SNHLY and FYNNEI. The germline V and J ends were trimmed by 2 bases and 6 bases, with 17 bases remaining between them. The CDR3 is made up of 15 amino acids. Here the CDR3 reads CASSEPGVSIFEQYF. The CDR3 nucleotides are TGTGCCAGCAGTGAACCCGGGGTATCGATCTTCGAGCAGTACTTC. Drawing the rest from reference TRBV2 and TRBJ2-7, the complete variable domain is EPEVTQTPSHQVTQMGQEVILRCVPISNHLYFYWYRQILGQKVEFLVSFYNNEISEKSEIFDDQFSVERPDGSNFTLKIRSTKLEDSAMYFCASSEPGVSIFEQYFGPGTRLTVT.

CDR3 DNA sequence: TGCGCCAGCAGCCAAGTATGGGGGGCCTACGAGCAGTACTTC. Encoded protein: CASSQVWGAYEQYF. This chain joins TRBV4-1 and TRBJ2-7; possibly TRBD2 for D (6 bases). Germline values: CDR1 MGHRA, CDR2 YSYEKL. Trimming removed 1 base from V and 2 bases from J, with 9 bases in between. CDR3 length: 14 amino acids.

The gene calls are TRBV11-2 and TRBJ2-7; no reliable D call. The V end was cut by 5 bases, the J end by 4 bases, with 9 bases between. Per germline, CDR1 SGHAT and CDR2 FQNNGV. The length of the CDR3 is 12 residues. The CDR3 bases are TGTGCCAGCAGCCAAGAGAAGTACGAGCAGTACTTC. Translating gives CASSQEKYEQYF.

V gene TRBV5-1 combines with J gene TRBJ2-7; 8 positions agree with TRBD2. CDR3 size: 15 residues. Germline V gene data show CDR1 as SGHRS and CDR2 as YFSETQ. V shed 5 bases, J shed 7 bases, and the junction held 14 bases outside the gene matches. The CDR3 here is CASSSSSGGSEEQYF. The DNA for the CDR3 is TGCGCCAGCAGTTCCAGCAGCGGGGGATCTGAGGAGCAGTACTTC. The full variable domain, its missing parts supplied by reference TRBV5-1 and TRBJ2-7, is KAGVTQTPRYLIKTRGQQVTLSCSPISGHRSVSWYQQTPGQGLQFLFEYFSETQRNKGNFPGRFSGRQFSNSRSEMNVSTLELGDSALYLCASSSSSGGSEEQYFGPGTRLTVT.